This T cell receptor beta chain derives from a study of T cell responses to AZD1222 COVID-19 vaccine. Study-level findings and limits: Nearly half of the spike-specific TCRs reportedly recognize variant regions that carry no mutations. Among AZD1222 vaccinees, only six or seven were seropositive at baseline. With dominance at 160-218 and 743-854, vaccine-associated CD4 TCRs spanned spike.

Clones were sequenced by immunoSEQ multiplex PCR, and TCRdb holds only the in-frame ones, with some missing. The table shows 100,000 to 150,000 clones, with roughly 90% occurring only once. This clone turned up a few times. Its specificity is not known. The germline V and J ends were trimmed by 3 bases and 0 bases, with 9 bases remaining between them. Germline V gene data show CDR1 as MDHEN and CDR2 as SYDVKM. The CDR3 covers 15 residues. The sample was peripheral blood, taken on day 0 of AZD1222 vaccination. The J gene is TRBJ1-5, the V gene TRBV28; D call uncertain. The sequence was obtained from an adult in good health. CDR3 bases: TGTGCCAGCAGTTTTTACCGGAATAGCAATCAGCCCCAGCATTTT. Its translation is CASSFYRNSNQPQHF.